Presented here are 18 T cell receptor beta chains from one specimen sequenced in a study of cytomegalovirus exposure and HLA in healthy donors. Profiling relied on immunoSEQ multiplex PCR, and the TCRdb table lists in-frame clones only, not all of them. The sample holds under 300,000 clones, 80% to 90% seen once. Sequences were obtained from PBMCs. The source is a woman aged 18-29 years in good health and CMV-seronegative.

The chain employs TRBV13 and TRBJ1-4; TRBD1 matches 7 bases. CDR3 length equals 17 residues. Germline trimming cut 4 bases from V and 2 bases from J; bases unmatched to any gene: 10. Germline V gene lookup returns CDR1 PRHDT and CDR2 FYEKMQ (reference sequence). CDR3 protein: CASSSRTGKRTNEKLFF. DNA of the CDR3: TGTGCCAGCAGCTCCCGGACAGGAAAGCGCACTAATGAAAAACTGTTTTTT.

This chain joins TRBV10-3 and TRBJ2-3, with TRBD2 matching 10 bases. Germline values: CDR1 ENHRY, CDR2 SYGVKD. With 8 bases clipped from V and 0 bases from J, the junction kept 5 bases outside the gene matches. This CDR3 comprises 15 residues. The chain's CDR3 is CAIAGLAYSTDTQYF. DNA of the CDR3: TGTGCCATCGCGGGACTAGCGTATAGCACAGATACGCAGTATTTT.

The CDR3 nucleotides read TGTGCCAGCTCACCGCGAACCCGGGAGACCCAGTACTTC. Translation: CASSPRTRETQYF. The J gene is TRBJ2-5, the V gene TRBV18; D is unresolved. CDR3 length: 13 residues. CDR1 is KGHSH, CDR2 LQKENI, per germline. The V end lost 3 bases, the J end lost 5 bases, and 10 bases lay between the germline ends.

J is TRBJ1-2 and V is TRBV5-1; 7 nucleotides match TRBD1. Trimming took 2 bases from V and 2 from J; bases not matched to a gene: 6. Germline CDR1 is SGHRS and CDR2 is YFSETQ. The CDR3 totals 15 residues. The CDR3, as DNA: TGCGCCAGCAGCTTTTCCGACAGGGAGAACTATGGCTACACCTTC. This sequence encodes CASSFSDRENYGYTF. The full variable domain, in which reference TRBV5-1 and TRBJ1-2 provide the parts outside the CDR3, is KAGVTQTPRYLIKTRGQQVTLSCSPISGHRSVSWYQQTPGQGLQFLFEYFSETQRNKGNFPGRFSGRQFSNSRSEMNVSTLELGDSALYLCASSFSDRENYGYTFGSGTRLTVV.

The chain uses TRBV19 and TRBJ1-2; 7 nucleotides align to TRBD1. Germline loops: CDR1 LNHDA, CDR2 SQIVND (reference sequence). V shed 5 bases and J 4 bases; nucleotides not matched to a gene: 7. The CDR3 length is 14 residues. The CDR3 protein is CASSPSTGPYGYTF. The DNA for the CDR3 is TGTGCCAGTAGTCCTTCGACAGGGCCCTATGGCTACACCTTC.

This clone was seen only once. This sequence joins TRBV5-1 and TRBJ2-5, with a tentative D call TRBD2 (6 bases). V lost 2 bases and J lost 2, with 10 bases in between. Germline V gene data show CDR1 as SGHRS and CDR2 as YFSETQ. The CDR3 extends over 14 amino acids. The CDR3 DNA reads TGCGCCAGCAGCTTCGCGGGATTTCAAGAGACCCAGTACTTC. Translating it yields CASSFAGFQETQYF.

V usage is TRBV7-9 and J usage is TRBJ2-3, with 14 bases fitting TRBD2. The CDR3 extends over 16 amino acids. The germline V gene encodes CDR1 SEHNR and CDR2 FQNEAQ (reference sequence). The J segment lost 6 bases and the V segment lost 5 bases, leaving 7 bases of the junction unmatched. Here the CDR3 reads CASSPGTSGSMDTQYF. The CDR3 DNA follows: TGTGCCAGCAGCCCGGGGACTAGCGGGAGTATGGATACGCAGTATTTT.

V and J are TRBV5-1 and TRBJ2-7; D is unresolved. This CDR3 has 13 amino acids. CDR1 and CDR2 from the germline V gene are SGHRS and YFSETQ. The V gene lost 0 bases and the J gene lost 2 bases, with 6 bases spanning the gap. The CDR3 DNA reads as TGCGCCAGCAGCTTGGAGGCGGCCTACGAGCAGTACTTC. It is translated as CASSLEAAYEQYF.

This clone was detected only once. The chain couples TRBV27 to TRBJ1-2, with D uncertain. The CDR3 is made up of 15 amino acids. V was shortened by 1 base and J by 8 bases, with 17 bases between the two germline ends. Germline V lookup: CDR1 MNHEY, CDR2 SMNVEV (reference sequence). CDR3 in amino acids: CASSLWPRDLGGYTF. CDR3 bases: TGTGCCAGCAGTTTATGGCCCCGGGATTTGGGGGGCTACACCTTC.

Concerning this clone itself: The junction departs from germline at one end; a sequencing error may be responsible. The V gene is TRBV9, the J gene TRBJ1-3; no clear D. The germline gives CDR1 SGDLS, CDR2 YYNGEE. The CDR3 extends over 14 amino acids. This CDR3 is CASTEDTSGNTIYF. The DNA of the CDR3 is TGTGCCAGCACCGAAGACACCTCTGGGAACACCATATATTTT.

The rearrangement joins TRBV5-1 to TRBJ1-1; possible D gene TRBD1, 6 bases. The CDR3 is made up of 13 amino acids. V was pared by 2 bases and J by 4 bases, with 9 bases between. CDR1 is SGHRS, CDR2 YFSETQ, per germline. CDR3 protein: CASSFGGLTEAFF. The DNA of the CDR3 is TGCGCCAGCAGCTTCGGGGGGCTCACTGAAGCTTTCTTT.

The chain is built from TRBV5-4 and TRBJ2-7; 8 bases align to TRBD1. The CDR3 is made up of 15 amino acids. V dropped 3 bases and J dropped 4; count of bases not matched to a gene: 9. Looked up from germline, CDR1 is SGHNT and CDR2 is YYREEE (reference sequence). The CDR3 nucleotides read TGTGCCAGCAGCTCGGAGGACAGGGCTTATTACGAGCAGTACTTC. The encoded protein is CASSSEDRAYYEQYF.

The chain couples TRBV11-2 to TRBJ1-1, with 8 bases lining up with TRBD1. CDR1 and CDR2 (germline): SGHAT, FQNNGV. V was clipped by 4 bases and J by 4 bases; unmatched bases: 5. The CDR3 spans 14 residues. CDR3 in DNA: TGTGCCAGCAGCTCACAGGGGGGCCGCACTGAAGCTTTCTTT. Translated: CASSSQGGRTEAFF.

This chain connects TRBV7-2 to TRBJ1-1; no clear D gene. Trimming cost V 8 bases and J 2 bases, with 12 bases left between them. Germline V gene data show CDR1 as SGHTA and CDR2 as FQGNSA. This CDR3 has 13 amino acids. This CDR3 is CASGLEGNTEAFF. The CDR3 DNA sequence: TGTGCCAGCGGTCTAGAGGGAAACACTGAAGCTTTCTTT.

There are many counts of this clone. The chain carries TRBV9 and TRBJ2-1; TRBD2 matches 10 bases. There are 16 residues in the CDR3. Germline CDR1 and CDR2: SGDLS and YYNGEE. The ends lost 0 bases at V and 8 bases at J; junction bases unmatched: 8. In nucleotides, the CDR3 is TGTGCCAGCAGCGTAGGAGCAGCGGGAGGGCCAGATGAGCAGTTCTTC. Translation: CASSVGAAGGPDEQFF.

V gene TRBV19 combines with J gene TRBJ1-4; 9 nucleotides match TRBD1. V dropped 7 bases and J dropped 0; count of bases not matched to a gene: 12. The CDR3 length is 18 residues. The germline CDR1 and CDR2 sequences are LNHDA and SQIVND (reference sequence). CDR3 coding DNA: TGTGCCAGTATGGTCACCGGGACAGGGACCCCAACTAATGAAAAACTGTTTTTT. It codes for CASMVTGTGTPTNEKLFF.

The CDR3 protein is CASNPRRGAWGYTF. The CDR3 nucleotides are TGTGCCAGCAACCCCCGGCGGGGGGCTTGGGGCTACACCTTC. This chain connects TRBV7-2 to TRBJ1-2; weak D call: TRBD1 (6 bases). The CDR3 sequence is 14 residues long. V shed 7 bases and J shed 8 bases, with 20 bases lying between them. Germline loops: CDR1 SGHTA, CDR2 FQGNSA.

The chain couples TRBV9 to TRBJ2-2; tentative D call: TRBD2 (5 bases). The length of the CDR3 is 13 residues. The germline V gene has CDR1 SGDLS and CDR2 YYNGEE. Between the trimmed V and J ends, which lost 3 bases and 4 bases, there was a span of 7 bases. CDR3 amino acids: CASSASSTGELFF. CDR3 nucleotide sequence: TGTGCCAGCAGCGCTAGCAGCACCGGGGAGCTGTTTTTT.